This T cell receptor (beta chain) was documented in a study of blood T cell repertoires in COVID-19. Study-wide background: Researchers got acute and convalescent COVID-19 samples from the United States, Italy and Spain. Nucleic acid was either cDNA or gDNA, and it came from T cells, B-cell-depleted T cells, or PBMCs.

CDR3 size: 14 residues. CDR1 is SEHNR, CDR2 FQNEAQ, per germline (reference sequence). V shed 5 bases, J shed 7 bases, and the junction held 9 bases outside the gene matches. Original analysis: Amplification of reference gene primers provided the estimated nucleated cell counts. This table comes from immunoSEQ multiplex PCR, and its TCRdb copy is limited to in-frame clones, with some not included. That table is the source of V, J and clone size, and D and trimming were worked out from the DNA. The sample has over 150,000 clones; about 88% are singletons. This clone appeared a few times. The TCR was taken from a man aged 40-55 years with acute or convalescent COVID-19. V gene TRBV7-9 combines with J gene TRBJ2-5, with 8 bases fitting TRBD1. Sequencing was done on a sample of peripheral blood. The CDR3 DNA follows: TGTGCCAGCAGCCCCTCGGGACAGGACGGGACCCAGTACTTC. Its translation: CASSPSGQDGTQYF.